Listed here are 18 T cell receptor beta chains from one sample, sequenced in a study of cytomegalovirus exposure and HLA in healthy donors. Vbeta (60) and Jbeta (13) primers were used in the PCR. Clones were read by immunoSEQ multiplex PCR, and TCRdb kept only the in-frame ones, dropping some. The data show 80,000 to 100,000 clones, more than 60% seen once. Sequencing was carried out using PBMCs. Every receptor here comes from a man aged 18 to 29 in good health and CMV-seropositive.

The chain links TRBV6-1 to TRBJ2-2; no clear D. Trimming removed 2 bases at V and 0 bases at J, with 10 bases between. The germline gives CDR1 MNHNS, CDR2 SASEGT. The CDR3 runs to 16 residues. The CDR3 nucleotides read TGTGCCAGCAGTGAAATTGTACAGACGAACACCGGGGAGCTGTTTTTT. Amino acids: CASSEIVQTNTGELFF.

The gene calls are TRBV10-1 and TRBJ2-7; D gene unclear. Germline V gene lookup returns CDR1 WNHNN and CDR2 SYGVQD (reference sequence). There are 15 residues in the CDR3. V lost 2 bases, J lost 0 bases, and 11 bases lay in between. The CDR3 DNA reads TGCGCCAGCAGTGAGGGGTCTCTAGGCTCCTACGAGCAGTACTTC. It translates to CASSEGSLGSYEQYF.

This chain joins TRBV5-6 and TRBJ2-7, with 8 bases matching TRBD1. V trimming: 4 bases; J trimming: 2 bases; junction bases outside the gene matches: 2. CDR1 and CDR2 (germline): SGHDT, YYEEEE. CDR3 length: 13 amino acids. CDR3 sequence: CASSRTGPYEQYF. The CDR3 DNA follows: TGTGCCAGCAGCCGGACAGGGCCCTACGAGCAGTACTTC.

The chain carries TRBV10-3 and TRBJ1-2; 8 bases fit TRBD1. Unmatched junction bases numbered 6, after V lost 4 bases and J lost 2 bases. This CDR3 has 15 residues. CDR1 ENHRY and CDR2 SYGVKD come from the germline V gene. The CDR3 sequence is CAISGFWTGNYGYTF. CDR3 bases: TGTGCCATCAGTGGATTCTGGACAGGGAACTATGGCTACACCTTC.

The CDR3 DNA sequence: TGTGCCAGCAGCTCTGGACTAGGCCAGACCGGGGAGCTGTTTTTT. It encodes CASSSGLGQTGELFF. The rearrangement links TRBV6-5 to TRBJ2-2; 7 bases match TRBD2. The CDR3 has 15 amino acids. V lost 6 bases and J lost 5; bases outside the gene matches: 9. Germline V gene data show CDR1 as MNHEY and CDR2 as SVGAGI.

This chain uses TRBV5-1 with TRBJ2-1, with a possible D match to TRBD1 (6 bases). Germline V lookup: CDR1 SGHRS, CDR2 YFSETQ. The CDR3 is 17 residues long. V lost 1 base to trimming and J lost 2 bases, with 16 bases between them. CDR3 sequence: CASSLTGPYGAYNEQFF. The DNA of the CDR3 is TGCGCCAGCAGCTTGACAGGGCCTTATGGTGCCTACAATGAGCAGTTCTTC. The full variable domain, with the rest looked up from reference TRBV5-1 and TRBJ2-1, is KAGVTQTPRYLIKTRGQQVTLSCSPISGHRSVSWYQQTPGQGLQFLFEYFSETQRNKGNFPGRFSGRQFSNSRSEMNVSTLELGDSALYLCASSLTGPYGAYNEQFFGPGTRLTVL.

V is TRBV19 and J is TRBJ2-1; tentative D call: TRBD1 (6 bases). V was trimmed by 4 bases and J by 4 bases, leaving 23 bases between them. In germline, CDR1 is LNHDA, CDR2 SQIVND (reference sequence). This CDR3 comprises 18 residues. CDR3: CASSTNSLGPGTYNEQFF. The CDR3 DNA is TGTGCCAGTAGTACAAACTCCCTCGGACCAGGGACATACAATGAGCAGTTCTTC.

The chain recombines TRBV6-1 with TRBJ2-3, with no clear D. Germline V gene data show CDR1 as MNHNS and CDR2 as SASEGT. The CDR3 is 15 amino acids. V was clipped by 1 base and J by 2 bases, with 10 bases between them. The CDR3: CASSEGTRHTDTQYF. The CDR3 DNA sequence: TGTGCCAGCAGTGAAGGAACACGCCACACAGATACGCAGTATTTT.

The rearrangement joins TRBV6-6 to TRBJ1-2; 7 nucleotides agree with TRBD1. CDR1 MNHNY and CDR2 SVGAGI come from the germline V gene (reference sequence). The CDR3 consists of 15 residues. The V gene end was trimmed by 4 bases and the J gene end by 8 bases; junction bases not matched to a gene: 13. The CDR3 loop reads CASSSLLDRVGGYTF. The CDR3 DNA reads as TGTGCCAGCAGTTCCTTACTTGACAGGGTCGGCGGCTACACCTTC.

This chain uses TRBV2 with TRBJ2-3, with 8 positions matching TRBD2. This CDR3 comprises 14 residues. Germline-derived CDR1 and CDR2 are SNHLY and FYNNEI. V shed 4 bases and J 5 bases; nucleotides not matched to a gene: 5. This chain's CDR3 is CASSVAGRVDTQYF. The CDR3 DNA follows: TGTGCCAGCAGTGTAGCGGGGAGGGTAGATACGCAGTATTTT. The complete variable domain, with remaining parts taken from reference TRBV2 and TRBJ2-3, reads EPEVTQTPSHQVTQMGQEVILRCVPISNHLYFYWYRQILGQKVEFLVSFYNNEISEKSEIFDDQFSVERPDGSNFTLKIRSTKLEDSAMYFCASSVAGRVDTQYFGPGTRLTVL.

The V call is TRBV7-9, the J call TRBJ2-2, with D possibly being TRBD1 (5 bases). Germline-derived CDR1 and CDR2 are SEHNR and FQNEAQ (reference sequence). This CDR3 has 13 amino acids. Trimming stripped 8 bases from V and 3 bases from J, with 10 bases between. DNA of the CDR3: TGTGCCAGCGGGGCTAAATACACCGGGGAGCTGTTTTTT. Translating gives CASGAKYTGELFF. The full variable domain, with the rest looked up from reference TRBV7-9 and TRBJ2-2, is DTGVSQNPRHKITKRGQNVTFRCDPISEHNRLYWYRQTLGQGPEFLTYFQNEAQLEKSRLLSDRFSAERPKGSFSTLEIQRTEQGDSAMYLCASGAKYTGELFFGEGSRLTVL.

This clone was seen once. This chain uses TRBV27 with TRBJ2-3; 7 nucleotides align to TRBD2. V lost 10 bases, J lost 3 bases, and 16 bases stayed unmatched. This CDR3 has 16 residues. CDR1 MNHEY and CDR2 SMNVEV come from the germline V gene (reference sequence). Here the CDR3 DNA reads TGTGCCACCAGAGGGGAAAGCGGGGATTTAACAGATACGCAGTATTTT. As protein: CATRGESGDLTDTQYF.

Only a few counts were recorded for this clone. The rearrangement links TRBV10-1 to TRBJ1-1; D call uncertain. Germline CDR1 is WNHNN and CDR2 is SYGVQD (reference sequence). The CDR3 runs to 12 residues. V gave up 4 bases and J gave up 4 bases, with 7 bases separating them. The CDR3 DNA reads TGCGCCAGCAGTGGTGGGCCCACTGAAGCTTTCTTT. This encodes CASSGGPTEAFF.

The chain couples TRBV27 to TRBJ2-1; TRBD2 might be the D (6 bases). CDR3 length: 15 amino acids. V was pared by 0 bases and J by 8 bases, with 14 bases between. Germline V CDR1 and CDR2: MNHEY, SMNVEV (reference sequence). The CDR3 nucleotides are TGTGCCAGCAGTTTATCTCGCGGGGCCGGGGATGAGCAGTTCTTC. Protein: CASSLSRGAGDEQFF.

Only a few counts were recorded for this clone. V usage is TRBV9 and J usage is TRBJ2-7; 7 bases line up with TRBD2. The CDR3 totals 13 residues. The V gene's germline CDR1 is SGDLS and CDR2 YYNGEE. Germline trimming cut 10 bases from V and 4 bases from J; bases unmatched to any gene: 11. CDR3 amino acids: CAPLRGDRYEQYF. The DNA for the CDR3 is TGTGCCCCCCTCCGGGGGGATCGGTACGAGCAGTACTTC. Looking up the rest from reference TRBV9 and TRBJ2-7 gives the full variable domain: DSGVTQTPKHLITATGQRVTLRCSPRSGDLSVYWYQQSLDQGLQFLIQYYNGEERAKGNILERFSAQQFPDLHSELNLSSLELGDSALYFCAPLRGDRYEQYFGPGTRLTVT.

The rearrangement uses TRBV7-2 and TRBJ2-1, with D possibly matching TRBD1 (5 bases). The CDR3 length is 14 residues. Deletions cut 4 bases from V and 4 bases from J, with 11 bases between. Germline CDR1 is SGHTA and CDR2 is FQGNSA. The DNA for the CDR3 is TGTGCCAGCAGCTGGCAGGGAAGGTACAATGAGCAGTTCTTC. It translates to CASSWQGRYNEQFF.

The J gene is TRBJ2-5, the V gene TRBV4-1, with TRBD2 matching 10 bases. The DNA end is a closer match to TRBJ2-7, so the J assignment may be wrong. Germline V gives CDR1 MGHRA, CDR2 YSYEKL. The length of the CDR3 is 16 residues. The CDR3: CASSSTTRLAGYEQYF. The CDR3 coding sequence is TGCGCCAGCAGCTCTACGACTCGACTAGCGGGCTACGAGCAGTACTTC.

The chain combines TRBV19 with TRBJ2-7; D may be TRBD1 (5 bases). The germline gives CDR1 LNHDA, CDR2 SQIVND (reference sequence). The length of the CDR3 is 13 residues. Trimming shortened V by 2 bases and J by 4 bases, and 9 bases separated the two germline ends. CDR3 amino acids: CASSIYRSYEQYF. CDR3 nucleotides: TGTGCCAGTAGTATATACAGGTCATACGAGCAGTACTTC. Full variable domain (remainder filled in from reference TRBV19 and TRBJ2-7): DGGITQSPKYLFRKEGQNVTLSCEQNLNHDAMYWYRQDPGQGLRLIYYSQIVNDFQKGDIAEGYSVSREKKESFPLTVTSAQKNPTAFYLCASSIYRSYEQYFGPGTRLTVT.